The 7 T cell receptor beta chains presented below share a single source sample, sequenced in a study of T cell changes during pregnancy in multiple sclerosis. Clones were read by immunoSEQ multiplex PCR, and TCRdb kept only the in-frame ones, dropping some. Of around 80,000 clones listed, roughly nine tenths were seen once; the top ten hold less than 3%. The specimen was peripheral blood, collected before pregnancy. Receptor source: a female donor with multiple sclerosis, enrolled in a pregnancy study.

This CDR3 is CASSLSSKAGNQPQHF. CDR3 in DNA: TGTGCCAGCAGTTTATCTAGCAAGGCGGGCAATCAGCCCCAGCATTTT. This chain uses TRBV27 with TRBJ1-5; D not resolved. This CDR3 is built from 16 residues. Deletions cut 0 bases from V and 2 bases from J, with 11 bases between. The germline CDR1 and CDR2 sequences are MNHEY and SMNVEV (reference sequence).

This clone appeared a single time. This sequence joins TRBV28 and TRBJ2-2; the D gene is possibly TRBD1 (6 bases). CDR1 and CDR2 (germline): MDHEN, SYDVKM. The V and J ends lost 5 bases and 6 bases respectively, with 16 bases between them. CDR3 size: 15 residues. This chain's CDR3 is CASSGDMDGAGELFF. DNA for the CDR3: TGTGCCAGCAGTGGGGACATGGATGGGGCCGGGGAGCTGTTTTTT.

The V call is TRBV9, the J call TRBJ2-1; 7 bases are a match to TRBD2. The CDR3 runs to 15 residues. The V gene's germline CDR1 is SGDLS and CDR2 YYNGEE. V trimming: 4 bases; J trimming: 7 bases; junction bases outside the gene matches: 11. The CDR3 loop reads CASSLGGRGRNEQFF. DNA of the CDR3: TGTGCCAGCAGCCTCGGCGGGAGAGGGAGGAATGAGCAGTTCTTC.

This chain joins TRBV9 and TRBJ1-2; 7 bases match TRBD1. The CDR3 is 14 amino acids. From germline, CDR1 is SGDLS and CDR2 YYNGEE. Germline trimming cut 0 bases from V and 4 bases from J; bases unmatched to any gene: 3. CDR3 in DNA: TGTGCCAGCAGCGTAGGAGGACAGGCCTATGGCTACACCTTC. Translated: CASSVGGQAYGYTF. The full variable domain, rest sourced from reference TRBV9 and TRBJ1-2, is DSGVTQTPKHLITATGQRVTLRCSPRSGDLSVYWYQQSLDQGLQFLIQYYNGEERAKGNILERFSAQQFPDLHSELNLSSLELGDSALYFCASSVGGQAYGYTFGSGTRLTVV.

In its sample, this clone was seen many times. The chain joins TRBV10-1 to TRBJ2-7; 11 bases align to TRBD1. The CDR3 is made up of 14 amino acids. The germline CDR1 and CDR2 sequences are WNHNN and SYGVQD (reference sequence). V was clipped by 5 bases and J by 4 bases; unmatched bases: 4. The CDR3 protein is CASSSGTGGYEQYF. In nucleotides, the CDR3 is TGCGCCAGCAGTTCCGGGACAGGGGGGTACGAGCAGTACTTC.

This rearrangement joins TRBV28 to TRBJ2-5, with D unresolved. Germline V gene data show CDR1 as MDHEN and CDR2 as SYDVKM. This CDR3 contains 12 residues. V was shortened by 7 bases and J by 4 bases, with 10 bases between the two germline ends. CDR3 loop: CASTVGLETQYF. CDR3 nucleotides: TGTGCCAGCACGGTGGGCTTAGAGACCCAGTACTTC.

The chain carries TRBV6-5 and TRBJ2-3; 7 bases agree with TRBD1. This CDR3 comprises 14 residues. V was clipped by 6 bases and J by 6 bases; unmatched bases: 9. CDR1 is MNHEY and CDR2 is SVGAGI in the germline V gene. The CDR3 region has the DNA TGTGCCAGCAGAATCGACAGGGACCCCGATACGCAGTATTTT. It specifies CASRIDRDPDTQYF.